This T cell receptor (beta chain) derives from a study of OX40 agonist ivuxolimab in advanced cancers. Comment on this clone: Its specificity is not known.

Broader study findings: Expanded clones were, on average, more numerous among CD8+ T cells than CD4+.

At baseline, cycle 4 day 1, and cycle 7 day 1, blood was sampled. Here immunoSEQ multiplex PCR was the method, and the copy in TCRdb shows in-frame clones only, minus some. Of 30,000 to 45,000 clones in the sample, around 80% were seen once. The starting material was CD4+ or CD8+ T cells sorted from blood, obtained in a trial of the OX40 agonist ivuxolimab. This TCR derives from an adult with an advanced solid tumor such as melanoma, head and neck, liver or kidney cancer.

The CDR3 DNA reads TGCAGCGTGACGGCTAACTATGGCTACACCTTC. Its translation: CSVTANYGYTF. The chain recombines TRBV29-1 with TRBJ1-2, with no clear D. Germline V lookup: CDR1 SQVTM, CDR2 ANQGSEA. The CDR3 sequence is 11 residues long. The germline V and J ends were trimmed by 6 bases and 0 bases, with 5 bases remaining between them. Drawing the rest from reference TRBV29-1 and TRBJ1-2, the complete variable domain is SAVISQKPSRDICQRGTSLTIQCQVDSQVTMMFWYRQQPGQSLTLIATANQGSEATYESGFVIDKFPISRPNLTFSTLTVSNMSPEDSSIYLCSVTANYGYTFGSGTRLTVV.